This T cell receptor beta chain stems from a study of PD-L1 blockade in urothelial cancer. At the level of the study: Patients had undergone 0 to 3 prior chemotherapy regimens. After treatment start, blood was analyzed at 3 weeks (second dose) and at 6 weeks. Blood samples contained a median around 140,000 T cells.

Here immunoSEQ multiplex PCR was the method, and the copy in TCRdb shows in-frame clones only, minus some. The table records roughly 32,000 clones, roughly nine tenths of them present only once. Time point noted: peripheral blood 6 weeks after treatment start. Pretreatment and on-treatment samples were taken, numbering 1 to 8 per patient. The V gene end was trimmed by 2 bases and the J gene end by 3 bases; junction bases not matched to a gene: 7. Germline V CDR1 and CDR2: SGHRS, YFSETQ. CDR3 size: 16 residues. Sequences were derived from PBMCs, sampled around atezolizumab (anti-PD-L1) treatment. The chain is built from TRBV5-1 and TRBJ2-3, with 9 bases fitting TRBD1. This receptor was identified in a man aged 80 or over with urothelial cancer. The CDR3 DNA follows: TGCGCCAGCAGCTTTAGGGGACAGGGAATGACAGATACGCAGTATTTT. Translating it yields CASSFRGQGMTDTQYF. The whole variable domain, remainder taken from reference TRBV5-1 and TRBJ2-3, is KAGVTQTPRYLIKTRGQQVTLSCSPISGHRSVSWYQQTPGQGLQFLFEYFSETQRNKGNFPGRFSGRQFSNSRSEMNVSTLELGDSALYLCASSFRGQGMTDTQYFGPGTRLTVL.